These 18 T cell receptor beta chains came from one sample sequenced in a study of blood T cell repertoires in COVID-19. TCRdb keeps only in-frame clones here, not all; method: immunoSEQ multiplex PCR. In the table there are 300,000 to 400,000 clones, about nine tenths of which are singletons. Sequenced input: peripheral blood. The receptors here all came from a man aged 25 to 40 with COVID-19, enrolled during active disease.

This chain links TRBV2 with TRBJ2-4, with TRBD1 as a possible D gene (6 bases). Germline V gives CDR1 SNHLY, CDR2 FYNNEI. The CDR3 is 14 amino acids. V was trimmed by 6 bases and J by 0 bases, leaving 9 bases between them. CDR3 region: CASRDSGAKNIQYF. The CDR3 DNA reads as TGTGCCAGCAGGGACAGTGGAGCCAAAAACATTCAGTACTTC.

The CDR3 loop is CASSQGDSRRFNEQFF. The CDR3 DNA reads TGTGCCAGCAGCCAAGGGGACTCCCGAAGATTCAATGAGCAGTTCTTC. The V call is TRBV5-4, the J call TRBJ2-1, with D tentatively TRBD2 (6 bases). Germline lookup yields CDR1 SGHNT and CDR2 YYREEE (reference sequence). CDR3 size: 16 residues. Trimming removed 4 bases at V and 6 bases at J, with 20 bases between.

The chain employs TRBV28 and TRBJ1-6, with 7 bases matching TRBD1. CDR1 and CDR2 from the germline V gene are MDHEN and SYDVKM. The CDR3 sequence is 15 residues long. After removal of 2 bases from V and 12 bases from J, the junction contained 10 bases not matched to a gene. CDR3 bases: TGTGCCAGCAGTTTAGGCGGGACAGCGTTCCTACCCCTCCACTTT. Protein sequence: CASSLGGTAFLPLHF.

V usage is TRBV10-3 and J usage is TRBJ1-3, with D possibly TRBD1 on 5 matching bases. Germline CDR1 and CDR2: ENHRY and SYGVKD. CDR3 length: 15 residues. V shed 0 bases and J shed 8 bases, with 14 bases lying between them. The CDR3 DNA is TGTGCCATCAGTGAGTCGAAGGCAGGGTACGACACCATATATTTT. It specifies CAISESKAGYDTIYF.

J is TRBJ1-1 and V is TRBV5-6; 11 bases agree with TRBD1. This CDR3 contains 16 residues. With V trimmed by 4 bases and J by 4 bases, 9 bases remained unmatched. Germline-derived CDR1 and CDR2 are SGHDT and YYEEEE. In DNA form, the CDR3 reads TGTGCCAGCAGCCCAGGGACAGGGGGTTGGGGCACTGAAGCTTTCTTT. Translated: CASSPGTGGWGTEAFF.

The chain links TRBV7-2 to TRBJ1-2, with D maybe TRBD1 (5 bases). V was shortened by 2 bases and J by 4 bases, with 17 bases between the two germline ends. The CDR3 has 16 residues. Germline CDR1 reads SGHTA; CDR2 reads FQGNSA. The CDR3 sequence: CASSLYVRDASYGYTF. The CDR3 bases are TGTGCCAGCAGCTTATACGTCAGGGATGCTAGCTATGGCTACACCTTC.

The rearrangement joins TRBV5-6 to TRBJ2-1; D is ambiguous. The CDR3 loop spans 13 amino acids. Germline values: CDR1 SGHDT, CDR2 YYEEEE. The ends were cut back, 4 bases at V and 7 bases at J, with 12 bases in the middle. DNA of the CDR3: TGTGCCAGCAGCGCCAGATCGGGTAATGAGCAGTTCTTC. Translation: CASSARSGNEQFF. The variable domain in full, completed from reference TRBV5-6 and TRBJ2-1, reads DAGVTQSPTHLIKTRGQQVTLRCSPKSGHDTVSWYQQALGQGPQFIFQYYEEEERQRGNFPDRFSGHQFPNYSSELNVNALLLGDSALYLCASSARSGNEQFFGPGTRLTVL.

The rearrangement links TRBV27 to TRBJ1-3; 7 bases agree with TRBD1. This CDR3 region has 14 residues. The germline V gene encodes CDR1 MNHEY and CDR2 SMNVEV (reference sequence). V lost 4 bases to trimming and J lost 0 bases; unmatched junction nucleotides: 0. CDR3 nucleotide sequence: TGTGCCAGCAGTTCAGGGGGCTCTGGAAACACCATATATTTT. Protein product: CASSSGGSGNTIYF.

The CDR3 DNA follows: TGTGCCAGCAGCGTATCTGTCGCCTACAATGAGCAGTTCTTC. Its protein product is CASSVSVAYNEQFF. The chain links TRBV9 to TRBJ2-1; D not certain. Deletions cut 1 base from V and 2 bases from J, with 7 bases between. The CDR3 extends over 14 amino acids. The germline gives CDR1 SGDLS, CDR2 YYNGEE.

The chain carries TRBV6-4 and TRBJ2-3; 10 bases map to TRBD2. Germline V gives CDR1 MRHNA, CDR2 SNTAGT. The CDR3 length is 16 residues. The junction had 5 bases not matched to a gene; V was cut back by 0 bases and J by 5 bases. CDR3 DNA: TGTGCCAGCAGTGACTCCCTAGCGGGGGAACAAGATACGCAGTATTTT. It translates to CASSDSLAGEQDTQYF.

The gene calls are TRBV19 and TRBJ2-2; D might be TRBD2 (7 bases). This CDR3 spans 15 amino acids. Trimming removed 8 bases at V and 3 bases at J, with 16 bases between. CDR1 is LNHDA and CDR2 is SQIVND in the germline V gene (reference sequence). As DNA, the CDR3 is TGTGCCAGTCGACAACAGGGAGGGCACACCGGGGAGCTGTTTTTT. It yields the protein CASRQQGGHTGELFF.

In regard to this clone: This specimen includes other DNA sequences encoding the same CDR3. The chain employs TRBV9 and TRBJ1-5; 10 positions match TRBD1. The CDR3 runs to 14 residues. V trimming: 0 bases; J trimming: 6 bases; junction bases outside the gene matches: 0. Germline CDR1 and CDR2: SGDLS and YYNGEE. The CDR3 DNA sequence: TGTGCCAGCAGCGTAGGGGACAGGGGTCAGCCCCAGCATTTT. It is translated as CASSVGDRGQPQHF. Looking up the rest from reference TRBV9 and TRBJ1-5 gives the full variable domain: DSGVTQTPKHLITATGQRVTLRCSPRSGDLSVYWYQQSLDQGLQFLIQYYNGEERAKGNILERFSAQQFPDLHSELNLSSLELGDSALYFCASSVGDRGQPQHFGDGTRLSIL.

V is TRBV21-1 and J is TRBJ2-1; the D call TRBD2 from the table was never checked on the DNA. TRBV21-1 is designated a pseudogene. This CDR3 region has 14 residues. CDR3 DNA: TGTGCCAGCACCCGACCCGACGGGGGGGATGAGCAGTTCTTC. Translated, it gives CASTRPDGGDEQFF.

This CDR3 is CASSFNRGETQYF. CDR3 sequence (DNA): TGTGCCAGCAGCTTTAACAGGGGAGAGACCCAGTACTTC. The chain couples TRBV7-2 to TRBJ2-5; 7 bases fit TRBD1. V shed 3 bases, J shed 4 bases, and the junction held 2 bases outside the gene matches. The germline gives CDR1 SGHTA, CDR2 FQGNSA. The CDR3 runs to 13 residues.

The chain has TRBV6-1 and TRBJ1-2; D is unclear. The CDR3 is 16 residues long. Germline CDR1 MNHNS, CDR2 SASEGT. Trimming stripped 3 bases from V and 4 bases from J, with 18 bases between. The CDR3 bases are TGTGCCAGCAGTGACGACGGGAACCCAAGATCCTATGGCTACACCTTC. This sequence encodes CASSDDGNPRSYGYTF.

The chain is built from TRBV28 and TRBJ2-7; D is ambiguous. This CDR3 is 13 amino acids long. Germline V gene sequence: CDR1 MDHEN, CDR2 SYDVKM. V was trimmed by 3 bases and J by 3 bases, leaving 9 bases between them. CDR3 bases: TGTGCCAGCAGTTTTGGGCGTAACTACGAGCAGTACTTC. The encoded protein is CASSFGRNYEQYF.

V and J are TRBV7-2 and TRBJ1-2; 7 bases align to TRBD1. The germline V gene encodes CDR1 SGHTA and CDR2 FQGNSA. The CDR3 extends over 13 amino acids. J lost 8 bases, V lost 4 bases, and 7 bases had no gene match. CDR3 region: CASSSRQGDGYTF. The CDR3 region has the DNA TGTGCCAGCAGCTCCCGACAGGGTGACGGCTACACCTTC. The entire variable domain, with the rest obtained from reference TRBV7-2 and TRBJ1-2, is as follows: GAGVSQSPSNKVTEKGKDVELRCDPISGHTALYWYRQSLGQGLEFLIYFQGNSAPDKSGLPSDRFSAERTGGSVSTLTIQRTQQEDSAVYLCASSSRQGDGYTFGSGTRLTVV.

The rearrangement uses TRBV7-2 and TRBJ1-6; D may be TRBD1 (5 bases). V was shortened by 1 base and J by 9 bases, with 16 bases between the two germline ends. The CDR3 length is 16 residues. Germline V gives CDR1 SGHTA, CDR2 FQGNSA. As DNA, the CDR3 is TGTGCCAGCAGCTTAGGCCTCGGGGGAGGAATTTCACCCCTCCACTTT. It codes for CASSLGLGGGISPLHF.